The 28 T cell receptor beta chains reported below all come from one sample, sequenced in a study of blood T cell repertoires in COVID-19. Libraries were prepared by immunoSEQ multiplex PCR; TCRdb keeps only in-frame clonotypes and omits some of them. The sample consists of about 140,000 clones, about 89% of them appearing once. The specimen sequenced was PBMCs or T cells enriched from blood (not recorded which). These receptors all come from a man aged 60 to 75 who had recovered from COVID-19.

This chain links TRBV9 with TRBJ2-7, with TRBD1 matching over 8 bases. CDR1 and CDR2 (germline): SGDLS, YYNGEE. The CDR3 runs 14 residues. Trimming took 5 bases from V and 6 from J; bases not matched to a gene: 10. The CDR3 DNA reads TGTGCCAGCAGACCGGGACAGGAGGTTACCGAGCAGTACTTC. Translation gives CASRPGQEVTEQYF.

The chain links TRBV28 to TRBJ1-5; a possible D gene is TRBD1 (6 bases). The CDR3 length is 18 residues. Trimming stripped 0 bases from V and 0 bases from J, with 15 bases between. Germline values: CDR1 MDHEN, CDR2 SYDVKM. In DNA form, the CDR3 reads TGTGCCAGCAGTTTATGGGGGGGGGCCCAGTATAGCAATCAGCCCCAGCATTTT. Translating it yields CASSLWGGAQYSNQPQHF.

The chain couples TRBV24-1 to TRBJ2-2; tentative D call: TRBD2 (7 bases). Trimming took off 3 bases at V and 6 bases at J, with 16 bases between the two ends. This CDR3 is 16 amino acids long. The germline gives CDR1 KGHDR, CDR2 SFDVKD. The CDR3 sequence: CATSDPLGGASGELFF. CDR3 coding DNA: TGTGCCACCAGTGATCCCCTGGGGGGGGCCTCCGGGGAGCTGTTTTTT.

The chain couples TRBV6-5 to TRBJ1-2; 8 bases map to TRBD1. The V and J ends lost 8 bases and 7 bases, in that order; junction bases with no gene match: 9. From germline, CDR1 is MNHEY and CDR2 SVGAGI. This CDR3 has 13 amino acids. The CDR3: CASAGRGQLGYTF. In DNA form, the CDR3 reads TGTGCCAGCGCCGGCAGGGGGCAGCTTGGCTACACCTTC.

V usage is TRBV2 and J usage is TRBJ1-2; TRBD1 might be the D (6 bases). The CDR3 covers 12 residues. The V end was cut by 7 bases, the J end by 4 bases, with 10 bases between. Germline CDR1 is SNHLY and CDR2 is FYNNEI. The CDR3, as DNA: TGTGCCAGCACCTTGACAGGCTATGGCTACACCTTC. Translation: CASTLTGYGYTF.

This clone was observed a single time. The V and J genes are TRBV19 and TRBJ1-6; D remains ambiguous. The CDR3 contains 15 residues. Looked up from germline, CDR1 is LNHDA and CDR2 is SQIVND (reference sequence). Trimming removed 2 bases at V and 7 bases at J, with 12 bases between. The CDR3 bases are TGTGCCAGTAGTATAAGTTCCGGGAGGAATTCACCCCTCCACTTT. Its translation is CASSISSGRNSPLHF.

The chain employs TRBV5-1 and TRBJ2-3; 9 nucleotides line up with TRBD1. CDR1 is SGHRS, CDR2 YFSETQ, per germline. The CDR3 extends over 14 amino acids. Trimming at V came to 4 bases and at J to 6 bases, leaving 6 bases not matched to a gene. For the CDR3, the DNA is TGCGCCAGCAGCGGAACAGGGGGCGCGGATACGCAGTATTTT. It encodes CASSGTGGADTQYF.

The V and J genes are TRBV30 and TRBJ1-1, with a tentative D call TRBD1 (6 bases). V dropped 3 bases and J dropped 5 bases, with 13 bases sitting between them. The CDR3 extends over 13 amino acids. Germline lookup yields CDR1 GTSNPN and CDR2 SVGIG (reference sequence). Here the CDR3 DNA reads TGTGCCTGGAGAGCCGACAGGAGAACTGAAGCTTTCTTT. Amino acids: CAWRADRRTEAFF.

This chain joins TRBV5-4 and TRBJ2-5; TRBD2 aligns across 13 bases. The V and J ends lost 5 bases and 4 bases, in that order; junction bases with no gene match: 8. The germline CDR1 and CDR2 sequences are SGHNT and YYREEE (reference sequence). The CDR3 loop spans 16 amino acids. The CDR3 here is CASSKPTSGGSETQYF. The CDR3 DNA reads TGTGCCAGCAGTAAACCGACTAGCGGGGGGTCAGAGACCCAGTACTTC.

The V and J genes are TRBV28 and TRBJ1-2; no reliable D call. V was clipped by 5 bases and J by 7 bases, with 17 bases between them. The CDR3 totals 14 residues. Germline V lookup: CDR1 MDHEN, CDR2 SYDVKM. The DNA of the CDR3 is TGTGCCAGCAGTGCTACATCCGGGCGGGGTGGCTACACCTTC. Protein product: CASSATSGRGGYTF.

This sequence joins TRBV21-1 and TRBJ1-1. TRBV21-1 is designated a pseudogene. This CDR3 is 12 amino acids long. The CDR3 reads CASSREGTEAFF. The CDR3 DNA sequence: TGTGCCAGCAGCCGGGAGGGCACTGAAGCTTTCTTT.

This clone was picked up one time. V and J are TRBV20-1 and TRBJ2-7, with D tentatively TRBD1 (5 bases). Germline V gene data show CDR1 as DFQATT and CDR2 as SNEGSKA (reference sequence). This CDR3 is 11 amino acids long. Trimming stripped 3 bases from V and 6 bases from J, with 9 bases between. CDR3 loop: CSARLGPEQYF. CDR3 bases: TGCAGTGCTAGGTTGGGGCCCGAGCAGTACTTC.

This clone was seen only once. The rearrangement joins TRBV4-2 to TRBJ1-5; TRBD1 is a possible D gene (6 bases). Trimming took 0 bases from V and 1 from J, leaving 10 bases between them. The CDR3 is 16 residues long. Germline CDR1 LGHNA, CDR2 YNFKEQ. CDR3 region: CASSQEATGSNQPQHF. CDR3 nucleotides: TGTGCCAGCAGCCAAGAGGCTACAGGGAGCAATCAGCCCCAGCATTTT.

The V call is TRBV29-1, the J call TRBJ1-3; 9 nucleotides align to TRBD1. V lost 6 bases and J lost 3; bases outside the gene matches: 6. This CDR3 spans 14 amino acids. Germline V gene sequence: CDR1 SQVTM, CDR2 ANQGSEA. DNA of the CDR3: TGCAGCGTCATACAGGGGGCTAGTGGAAACACCATATATTTT. Amino acid sequence: CSVIQGASGNTIYF.

The chain couples TRBV5-4 to TRBJ1-1; D gene unclear. Between the trimmed V and J ends, which lost 4 bases and 5 bases, there was a span of 12 bases. CDR1 is SGHNT, CDR2 YYREEE, per germline (reference sequence). The CDR3 contains 13 residues. The CDR3 nucleotides are TGTGCCAGCAGCCCCCAGACGGGGACTGAAGCTTTCTTT. This gives the protein CASSPQTGTEAFF.

The J gene is TRBJ1-6, the V gene TRBV6-5, with D hard to call. Germline V gene data show CDR1 as MNHEY and CDR2 as SVGAGI. Deletions cut 4 bases from V and 9 bases from J, with 7 bases between. The CDR3 is 12 amino acids. The CDR3 protein is CASSFRGSPLHF. The CDR3 bases are TGTGCCAGCAGTTTCAGAGGTTCACCCCTCCACTTT.

In nucleotides, the CDR3 is TGCAGCGTTGGAGGCCAGTACAATGAGCAGTTCTTC. Its protein product is CSVGGQYNEQFF. J is TRBJ2-1 and V is TRBV29-1; D uncertain. The CDR3 runs 12 residues. CDR1 is SQVTM, CDR2 ANQGSEA, per germline. Trimming took 4 bases from V and 4 from J, leaving 8 bases between them.

The chain links TRBV2 to TRBJ2-3, with TRBD2 matching 8 bases. The CDR3 loop spans 15 amino acids. V lost 7 bases to trimming and J lost 1 base; unmatched junction nucleotides: 7. Germline V lookup: CDR1 SNHLY, CDR2 FYNNEI. DNA for the CDR3: TGTGCCAGCACCGCGACTAGCGCCCGCACAGATACGCAGTATTTT. Protein product: CASTATSARTDTQYF.

CDR3 DNA: TGTGCCTGGAGTGTGCCCCCACTAGGCTACACCTTC. It codes for CAWSVPPLGYTF. The chain combines TRBV30 with TRBJ1-2; D is unresolved. The ends were cut back, 0 bases at V and 8 bases at J, with 10 bases in the middle. This CDR3 is built from 12 residues. CDR1 is GTSNPN and CDR2 is SVGIG in the germline V gene (reference sequence). The full variable domain, its missing parts supplied by reference TRBV30 and TRBJ1-2, is SQTIHQWPATLVQPVGSPLSLECTVEGTSNPNLYWYRQAAGRGLQLLFYSVGIGQISSEVPQNLSASRPQDRQFILSSKKLLLSDSGFYLCAWSVPPLGYTFGSGTRLTVV.

The chain joins TRBV7-9 to TRBJ2-1; a possible D gene is TRBD2 (6 bases). V was trimmed by 3 bases and J by 5 bases, leaving 11 bases between them. The CDR3 length is 14 residues. The V gene's germline CDR1 is SEHNR and CDR2 FQNEAQ (reference sequence). In nucleotides, the CDR3 is TGTGCCAGCAGCTTTTTAGGGACTGACAATGAGCAGTTCTTC. Its protein is CASSFLGTDNEQFF.

The chain employs TRBV20-1 and TRBJ2-7, with no clear D. CDR1 is DFQATT and CDR2 is SNEGSKA in the germline V gene (reference sequence). The CDR3 spans 11 residues. V gave up 7 bases and J gave up 0 bases, with 7 bases separating them. CDR3 DNA sequence: TGCAGTGGCCGAGTCTCCTACGAGCAGTACTTC. This encodes CSGRVSYEQYF.

This clone was picked up many times. The chain joins TRBV6-9 to TRBJ1-5; D gene uncertain. Germline V lookup: CDR1 MNHGY, CDR2 SVAAGI. V lost 2 bases to trimming and J lost 1 base, with 6 bases between them. This CDR3 comprises 14 residues. This chain's CDR3 is CASSYVQSNQPQHF. The CDR3 nucleotides are TGTGCCAGCAGTTATGTCCAGAGCAATCAGCCCCAGCATTTT.

The chain has TRBV12-3 or TRBV12-4 and TRBJ2-2; a possible D gene is TRBD2 (5 bases). The V end lost 6 bases, the J end lost 5 bases, and 10 bases lay between the germline ends. This CDR3 spans 13 amino acids. The CDR3: CASSSGGTGELFF. The CDR3 coding sequence is TGTGCCAGCAGCTCGGGCGGGACCGGGGAGCTGTTTTTT.

This chain uses TRBV28 with TRBJ2-4, with D perhaps TRBD2 (5 bases). This CDR3 spans 17 amino acids. Germline values: CDR1 MDHEN, CDR2 SYDVKM. V dropped 3 bases and J dropped 2 bases, with 17 bases sitting between them. CDR3 residues: CASSLRSFRDTKNIQYF. CDR3 sequence (DNA): TGTGCCAGCAGTTTGCGGTCGTTTCGGGATACCAAAAACATTCAGTACTTC.

The chain has TRBV7-8 and TRBJ1-4; 11 nucleotides line up with TRBD1. Germline lookup yields CDR1 SGHVS and CDR2 FQNEAQ. The CDR3 runs to 15 residues. Losses at the gene ends were 5 bases for V and 7 bases for J; bases not matched to a gene: 6. The CDR3 sequence: CASSRRDRGIEKLFF. CDR3 coding DNA: TGTGCCAGCAGCCGCCGGGACAGGGGGATTGAAAAACTGTTTTTT.

V usage is TRBV18 and J usage is TRBJ1-1; the D gene is possibly TRBD1 (6 bases). Between the trimmed V and J ends, which lost 6 bases and 7 bases, there was a span of 21 bases. This CDR3 has 15 residues. Germline assignment: CDR1 KGHSH and CDR2 LQKENI. The CDR3 reads CASSRDRAGVYEAFF. In DNA form, the CDR3 reads TGTGCCAGCTCCCGAGATAGGGCAGGGGTCTATGAAGCTTTCTTT.

This chain connects TRBV18 to TRBJ1-4, with 7 nucleotides matching TRBD1. This CDR3 spans 15 amino acids. Trimming removed 2 bases from V and 6 bases from J; junction bases left unmatched: 6. Germline CDR1 reads KGHSH; CDR2 reads LQKENI. The CDR3 sequence is CASSPSSTGDEKLFF. For the CDR3, the DNA is TGTGCCAGCTCACCATCATCAACAGGGGATGAAAAACTGTTTTTT. Drawing the rest from reference TRBV18 and TRBJ1-4, the complete variable domain is NAGVMQNPRHLVRRRGQEARLRCSPMKGHSHVYWYRQLPEEGLKFMVYLQKENIIDESGMPKERFSAEFPKEGPSILRIQQVVRGDSAAYFCASSPSSTGDEKLFFGSGTQLSVL.

The CDR3 loop is CASSQVEGRRETQYF. DNA for the CDR3: TGTGCCAGCAGCCAAGTTGAGGGTAGGAGAGAGACCCAGTACTTC. The chain is built from TRBV4-2 and TRBJ2-5; D is possibly TRBD2 (5 bases). The CDR3 consists of 15 residues. Trimming took 1 base from V and 4 from J, leaving 13 bases between them. CDR1 is LGHNA and CDR2 is YNFKEQ in the germline V gene.